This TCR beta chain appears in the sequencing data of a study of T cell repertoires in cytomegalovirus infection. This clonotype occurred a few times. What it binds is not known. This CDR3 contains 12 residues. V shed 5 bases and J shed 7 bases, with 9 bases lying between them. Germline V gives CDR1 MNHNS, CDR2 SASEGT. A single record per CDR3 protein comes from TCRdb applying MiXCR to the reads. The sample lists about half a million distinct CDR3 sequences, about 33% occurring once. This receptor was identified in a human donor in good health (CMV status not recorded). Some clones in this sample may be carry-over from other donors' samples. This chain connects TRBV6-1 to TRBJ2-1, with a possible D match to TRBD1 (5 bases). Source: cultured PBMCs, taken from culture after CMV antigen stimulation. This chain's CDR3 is CASSIQGNEQFF. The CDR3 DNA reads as TGTGCCAGCAGTATTCAGGGTAATGAGCAGTTCTTC.